Presented here are 21 T cell receptor beta chains from one specimen sequenced in a study of T-cell memory formation after mild COVID-19. TCRdb analysed the 5' RACE reads with MiXCR anew, one entry per CDR3 protein. This table has about 600,000 distinct CDR3 sequences, about 20% appearing once. Sequencing used PBMCs or a T cell subset sorted from them (not recorded which). These receptors all stem from an adult woman who had mild COVID-19 (a few samples of this study predate the infection). Cell type and time point are not known.

This chain links TRBV18 with TRBJ1-1, with 8 positions matching TRBD1. CDR1 and CDR2 from the germline V gene are KGHSH and LQKENI. The ends lost 5 bases at V and 6 bases at J; junction bases unmatched: 8. CDR3 size: 14 residues. The CDR3 nucleotides read TGTGCCAGCTCAGCCTCAGGGGGCGGCGCTGAAGCTTTCTTT. Its translation: CASSASGGGAEAFF.

The chain is built from TRBV20-1 and TRBJ1-3; 7 bases fit TRBD1. CDR1 and CDR2 (germline): DFQATT, SNEGSKA (reference sequence). Losses at the gene ends were 1 base for V and 2 bases for J; bases not matched to a gene: 2. This CDR3 is 14 amino acids long. This CDR3 is CSARGGTAGNTIYF. CDR3 DNA: TGCAGTGCTAGAGGCGGGACAGCTGGAAACACCATATATTTT.

The table lists this clonotype with many counts. The chain joins TRBV4-2 to TRBJ2-1; unclear D gene. Germline assignment: CDR1 LGHNA and CDR2 YNFKEQ. V was clipped by 1 base and J by 10 bases, with 5 bases between them. CDR3 length equals 11 residues. The CDR3 region is CASSQGGEQFF. The CDR3 DNA follows: TGTGCCAGCAGCCAAGGAGGAGAGCAGTTCTTC.

This clonotype has just one count. The chain recombines TRBV10-3 with TRBJ1-6; possibly TRBD1 for D (6 bases). Trimming removed 11 bases from V and 4 bases from J, with 15 bases in between. The CDR3 runs 14 residues. CDR1 and CDR2 from the germline V gene are ENHRY and SYGVKD. The CDR3 spells CASSRQDYNSPLHF. The CDR3 DNA is TGTGCCTCTTCCCGACAGGATTATAATTCACCCCTCCACTTT.

This clonotype has a handful of counts. V usage is TRBV6-6 and J usage is TRBJ1-2; 7 nucleotides agree with TRBD1. The CDR3 is made up of 15 amino acids. The J segment lost 5 bases and the V segment lost 3 bases, leaving 9 bases of the junction unmatched. Germline V gene sequence: CDR1 MNHNY, CDR2 SVGAGI (reference sequence). The CDR3: CASSYTGTETYGYTF. DNA of the CDR3: TGTGCCAGCAGTTATACCGGGACAGAGACTTATGGCTACACCTTC.

This clonotype was detected ten times or more. This chain connects TRBV6-5 to TRBJ2-7; D remains unclear. The length of the CDR3 is 15 residues. The germline V and J ends were trimmed by 0 bases and 0 bases, with 9 bases remaining between them. The germline CDR1 and CDR2 sequences are MNHEY and SVGAGI. The CDR3 nucleotides read TGTGCCAGCAGTTACTCCCGTTCGGGCTCCTACGAGCAGTACTTC. Translating gives CASSYSRSGSYEQYF.

The chain has TRBV18 and TRBJ1-5, with 10 bases aligning to TRBD1. Germline V gene data show CDR1 as KGHSH and CDR2 as LQKENI. The CDR3 extends over 16 amino acids. Trimming at V came to 5 bases and at J to 6 bases, leaving 10 bases not matched to a gene. CDR3 protein: CASSTGTGVFSQPQHF. The CDR3 bases are TGTGCCAGCTCAACCGGGACAGGGGTTTTCAGTCAGCCCCAGCATTTT.

CDR3 bases: TGTGCCAGCAGCCAAGAACGCCCAAGTCGGACAGGGCCGAACACTGAAGCTTTCTTT. Its protein product is CASSQERPSRTGPNTEAFF. The chain has TRBV14 and TRBJ1-1; 8 bases match TRBD1. The germline V gene encodes CDR1 SGHDN and CDR2 FVKESK. Losses at the gene ends were 0 bases for V and 1 base for J; bases not matched to a gene: 13. The CDR3 is made up of 19 amino acids.

This clonotype was counted a few times. V and J are TRBV7-2 and TRBJ1-5; 7 bases fit TRBD1. Germline V gene lookup returns CDR1 SGHTA and CDR2 FQGNSA. Germline trimming cut 1 base from V and 4 bases from J; bases unmatched to any gene: 4. The CDR3 consists of 15 residues. The CDR3 is CASSLEGAWNQPQHF. CDR3 DNA: TGTGCCAGCAGCTTAGAGGGGGCTTGGAATCAGCCCCAGCATTTT.

V gene TRBV24-1 combines with J gene TRBJ2-2; D perhaps matches TRBD1 (5 bases). Trimming left V 0 bases short and J 0 bases short, with 10 bases between. From germline, CDR1 is KGHDR and CDR2 SFDVKD. This CDR3 region has 17 residues. The CDR3 sequence: CATSDLEQVANTGELFF. CDR3 nucleotide sequence: TGTGCCACCAGTGATTTGGAACAGGTCGCGAACACCGGGGAGCTGTTTTTT.

V and J are TRBV7-9 and TRBJ2-1; 10 nucleotides agree with TRBD1. This CDR3 spans 15 amino acids. From germline, CDR1 is SEHNR and CDR2 FQNEAQ (reference sequence). After removal of 6 bases from V and 7 bases from J, the junction contained 9 bases not matched to a gene. The CDR3 DNA reads as TGTGCCAGCAGAGCCGGGACAGGGGAAGGGAATGAGCAGTTCTTC. Its protein product is CASRAGTGEGNEQFF. Together with reference TRBV7-9 and TRBJ2-1, the CDR3 gives the full variable domain: DTGVSQNPRHKITKRGQNVTFRCDPISEHNRLYWYRQTLGQGPEFLTYFQNEAQLEKSRLLSDRFSAERPKGSFSTLEIQRTEQGDSAMYLCASRAGTGEGNEQFFGPGTRLTVL.

At least ten counts were recorded for this clonotype. V and J are TRBV12-3 or TRBV12-4 and TRBJ1-1; D remains ambiguous. V shed 8 bases and J shed 4 bases, with 20 bases lying between them. The CDR3 length is 15 residues. CDR3 sequence reads: CASGPEAASSTEAFF. The DNA of the CDR3 is TGTGCCAGCGGCCCAGAGGCGGCTTCGAGCACTGAAGCTTTCTTT.

A remark on this clonotype: One base separates it from a far larger clone, so it is likely a read error. The J gene is TRBJ2-7, the V gene TRBV2; no reliable D call. Trimming shortened V by 7 bases and J by 0 bases, and 4 bases separated the two germline ends. The CDR3 length is 11 residues. From germline, CDR1 is SNHLY and CDR2 FYNNEI. In nucleotides, the CDR3 is TGTGCCAGCACCTTCTCCTACGAGCAGTACTTC. Translated: CASTFSYEQYF.

There are a few counts of this clonotype. The chain is built from TRBV3-1 and TRBJ2-1; 7 nucleotides line up with TRBD1. Germline V gene data show CDR1 as LGHDT and CDR2 as YNNKEL (reference sequence). This CDR3 is 15 amino acids long. V shed 3 bases, J shed 5 bases, and the junction held 7 bases outside the gene matches. The CDR3 DNA reads as TGTGCCAGCAGCCAGCAGACAGGGACCCACAATGAGCAGTTCTTC. Protein: CASSQQTGTHNEQFF.

This clonotype was observed a few times. The rearrangement links TRBV6-5 to TRBJ2-7; 10 nucleotides line up with TRBD2. Looked up from germline, CDR1 is MNHEY and CDR2 is SVGAGI. This CDR3 has 15 residues. V was clipped by 3 bases and J by 2 bases; unmatched bases: 4. For the CDR3, the DNA is TGTGCCAGCAGTTATTGGACTAGCGGTACCTACGAGCAGTACTTC. It is translated as CASSYWTSGTYEQYF.

The chain has TRBV10-2 and TRBJ1-5, with D unresolved. Germline V CDR1 and CDR2: WSHSY, SAAADI. V was trimmed by 4 bases and J by 2 bases, leaving 9 bases between them. CDR3 length: 14 amino acids. DNA of the CDR3: TGCGCCAGCAGTGGATTCGGAGGCAATCAGCCCCAGCATTTT. It is translated as CASSGFGGNQPQHF.

This clonotype has ten or more counts. CDR3 residues: CASSTSGGSYNEQFF. The CDR3 DNA reads TGCGCCAGCAGCACGAGCGGGGGGTCCTACAATGAGCAGTTCTTC. The rearrangement uses TRBV5-1 and TRBJ2-1; 9 bases fit TRBD2. In germline, CDR1 is SGHRS, CDR2 YFSETQ. V lost 4 bases and J lost 1; bases outside the gene matches: 3. The CDR3 consists of 15 residues.

This clonotype occurred a few times. The chain couples TRBV7-2 to TRBJ1-1; TRBD1 might be the D (6 bases). The CDR3 contains 14 residues. Germline V lookup: CDR1 SGHTA, CDR2 FQGNSA. The V gene lost 3 bases and the J gene lost 2 bases, with 10 bases spanning the gap. CDR3 nucleotides: TGTGCCAGCAGCTTCCGGGACATAAACACTGAAGCTTTCTTT. It codes for CASSFRDINTEAFF.

This chain links TRBV20-1 with TRBJ1-2, with D possibly TRBD1 on 6 matching bases. V lost 0 bases to trimming and J lost 3 bases, with 14 bases between them. The CDR3 extends over 15 amino acids. In germline, CDR1 is DFQATT, CDR2 SNEGSKA (reference sequence). The CDR3 spells CSARDAGGLDYGYTF. The CDR3 DNA sequence: TGCAGTGCTAGAGATGCCGGGGGGCTCGACTATGGCTACACCTTC.

This clonotype was counted only a few times. The chain combines TRBV5-1 with TRBJ1-1, with 9 nucleotides matching TRBD1. Trimming took 0 bases from V and 5 from J; bases not matched to a gene: 5. The CDR3 sequence is 15 residues long. Germline V gene data show CDR1 as SGHRS and CDR2 as YFSETQ. CDR3 residues: CASSLATGGRTEAFF. In DNA, the CDR3 is TGCGCCAGCAGCTTGGCGACAGGGGGACGAACTGAAGCTTTCTTT.

The chain recombines TRBV7-2 with TRBJ2-2; no reliable D call. Germline lookup yields CDR1 SGHTA and CDR2 FQGNSA. Deletions cut 5 bases from V and 6 bases from J, with 22 bases between. The CDR3 consists of 17 residues. CDR3 in amino acids: CASSEPSLLLLAGELFF. DNA for the CDR3: TGTGCCAGCAGCGAACCGAGCCTTTTGTTGTTGGCCGGGGAGCTGTTTTTT.